This is a list of T cell receptor beta chains from one sample in a study of blood T cells in healthy people across ages. TCRdb called the 5' RACE reads again in MiXCR, with one record for every CDR3 protein. This sample yields more than 800,000 distinct CDR3 sequences, of which about 28% are seen a single time; 17% belongs to the top ten. The specimen was blood. The receptors were gathered from an elderly woman in good health. The CDR3 runs from the conserved cysteine through the conserved F or W. The D gene is left open where the match is weak. Not every row has a clone size; where given, it reads once, few, many or a size class.

d_gene | abundance | j_gene | v_gene | CDR3nt | CDR3aa
TRBD2 | many | TRBJ2-7 | TRBV4-3 | TGCGCCAGCAGCCGTCATGTGGGACTAGCGGAGGATCCAACCATCTACGAGCAGTACTTC | CASSRHVGLAEDPTIYEQYF
TRBD1 | NA | TRBJ2-7 | TRBV6-5 | TGTGCCAGCAGGAGTACACGGGGACAGAGGAGCTACGAGCAGTACTTC | CASRSTRGQRSYEQYF
NA | NA | TRBJ1-6 | TRBV28 | TGTGCCAGCAGGCAGAACGGGTTAAGTTCACCCCTCCACTTT | CASRQNGLSSPLHF
TRBD1 | NA | TRBJ1-1 | TRBV7-9 | TGTGCCAGCAGCCTCCCACAGGGGGTAAACACTGAAGCTTTCTTT | CASSLPQGVNTEAFF
NA | NA | TRBJ2-1 | TRBV5-1 | TGCGCCAGCAGCTTGAAAAGGGCTTACAATGAGCAGTTCTTC | CASSLKRAYNEQFF
NA | few | TRBJ1-5 | TRBV20-1 | TGCAGTGCTAGAGATCAGGGCGGGGGGCTTGGGAATCAGCCCCAGCATTTT | CSARDQGGGLGNQPQHF
NA | few | TRBJ2-7 | TRBV18 | TGTGCCAGCTCACCCCAGAAGGGCTACGAGCAGTACTTC | CASSPQKGYEQYF
NA | NA | TRBJ2-3 | TRBV12-3/TRBV12-4 | TGTGCCAGCATGGTGGGAGCAGATACGCAGTATTTT | CASMVGADTQYF
NA | few | TRBJ2-5 | TRBV3-1 | TGTACCAGCAGCCAGGACTTCGGGCCACGGGGGGAGACCCAGTACTTC | CTSSQDFGPRGETQYF
NA | once | TRBJ1-2 | TRBV20-1 | TGCAGTGCAAAGGACCTGCGACAAGTCAACGCTAACTATGGCTACACCTTC | CSAKDLRQVNANYGYTF
TRBD2 | many | TRBJ2-1 | TRBV4-3 | TGCGCCAGCAGCCAAGCTAATACCGGACTAGCGGGGAACGGTGAGCAGTTCTTC | CASSQANTGLAGNGEQFF
TRBD1 | many | TRBJ2-1 | TRBV6-6 | TGTGCCAGCACCCCCTCGACAGGGCGTAATGAGCAGTTCTTC | CASTPSTGRNEQFF
TRBD1 | many | TRBJ2-1 | TRBV29-1 | TGCAGCGTTGAAGGGGACAGGGGGGGTTATGAGCAGTTCTTC | CSVEGDRGGYEQFF
NA | NA | TRBJ1-6 | TRBV14 | TGTGCCAGCAGCCAAGATCGGTGGAGACAACCGTATAATTCACCCCTCCACTTT | CASSQDRWRQPYNSPLHF
NA | few | TRBJ1-5 | TRBV2 | TGTGCCAGCAGTGACGGCCCGGAGGGCAATCAGCCCCAGCATTTT | CASSDGPEGNQPQHF
TRBD2 | many | TRBJ2-1 | TRBV28 | TGTGCCAGCAGTTTATTTCAGTCTAGCGGGGGGGACAATGAGCAGTTCTTC | CASSLFQSSGGDNEQFF
TRBD1 | many | TRBJ2-5 | TRBV20-1 | TGCAGTGCTAGAGAAGGGACAGGGGAAGAGACCCAGTACTTC | CSAREGTGEETQYF
NA | few | TRBJ1-5 | TRBV6-5 | TGTGCCAGCAGTTATCAGGTGAATCAGCCCCAGCATTTT | CASSYQVNQPQHF
NA | many | TRBJ1-6 | TRBV5-1 | TGCGCCAGCAGCCTAAATGGGCCCGGGACGGCTAATTCACCCCTCCACTTT | CASSLNGPGTANSPLHF
NA | NA | TRBJ2-1 | TRBV24-1 | TGTGCCACCAGTGAACCCGGCGGGGCGGCTCTAGGGCGAAATGAGCAGTTCTTC | CATSEPGGAALGRNEQFF
NA | few | TRBJ2-7 | TRBV18 | TGTGCCAGCTCACCACGGGGCCCGTGGGTCGAGCAGTACTTC | CASSPRGPWVEQYF
TRBD1 | NA | TRBJ2-5 | TRBV5-1 | TGCGCCAGCCCCTTGAAAGACAGGGGTCAAGGGACCCAGTACTTC | CASPLKDRGQGTQYF
TRBD2 | many | TRBJ2-3 | TRBV20-1 | TGCAGTGCTAGGGGGACTAGTCATAGCACAGATACGCAGTATTTT | CSARGTSHSTDTQYF
TRBD1 | NA | TRBJ1-5 | TRBV18 | TGTGCCGGCTCCCGGACAGGAAACAATCAGCCCCAGCATTTT | CAGSRTGNNQPQHF
NA | NA | TRBJ1-2 | TRBV7-2 | TGTGCCAGCAGCTTAGGATCCGGGACGGCGACCTATGGCTACACCTTC | CASSLGSGTATYGYTF
TRBD1 | few | TRBJ1-2 | TRBV20-1 | TGCAGTGCTAGTCCCAGGGGGCTGGATGGCTACACCTTC | CSASPRGLDGYTF
NA | few | TRBJ2-3 | TRBV10-3 | TGTGCCATCTCGGCGGGGGCCACCAGCACAGATACGCAGTATTTT | CAISAGATSTDTQYF
TRBD2 | many | TRBJ2-3 | TRBV9 | TGTGCCAGCAGCGATCGCCTCGGGGAGGGCGTGACAGATACGCAGTATTTT | CASSDRLGEGVTDTQYF
NA | once | TRBJ2-5 | TRBV9 | TGTGCCAGCAGCGTAGGGTTAGTCGGGGGCGCCCGCGAGACCCGGTACTTC | CASSVGLVGGARETRYF
NA | few | TRBJ2-3 | TRBV14 | TGTGCCAGCAGCCGGAAACAGCATCCCGACACGCGGGATACGCAGTATTTT | CASSRKQHPDTRDTQYF
NA | once | TRBJ1-5 | TRBV4-1 | TGCGCCAGCAGCCAAGCGGGATCGGACGTCAACCAGCCCCAGCATTTT | CASSQAGSDVNQPQHF
TRBD1 | many | TRBJ1-2 | TRBV10-3 | TGTGCCATCAGAGCGCTCGGACAGGGCGTGGGTCGAGGCTACACCTTC | CAIRALGQGVGRGYTF
NA | many | TRBJ1-6 | TRBV7-2 | TGTGCCAGCAGCTTAGGGTCGACGCACCCGGGGTCACCCCTCCACTTT | CASSLGSTHPGSPLHF
NA | once | TRBJ1-3 | TRBV5-1 | TGCGCCAGCAGCGGAGGTGGGCTGGGGGACGTATCGACCATATATTTT | CASSGGGLGDVSTIYF
TRBD1 | NA | TRBJ1-1 | TRBV25-1 | TGTGCCAGCAGTGGACAGGGGGCGTTCACTGAAGCTTTCTTT | CASSGQGAFTEAFF
TRBD2 | many | TRBJ2-1 | TRBV12-3/TRBV12-4 | TGTGCCAGCAATGGCGGGAGCTCCTACAATGAGCAGTTCTTC | CASNGGSSYNEQFF
NA | many | TRBJ2-5 | TRBV12-3/TRBV12-4 | TGTGCCAGCAGGCCAGGGTACCAAGAGACCCAGTACTTC | CASRPGYQETQYF
TRBD2 | few | TRBJ2-3 | TRBV7-2 | TGTGCCAGCAGCCTAGCGGGGGGGCCTAGTCGAACAGATACGCAGTATTTT | CASSLAGGPSRTDTQYF
TRBD1 | many | TRBJ1-1 | TRBV3-1 | TGTGCCAGCAGCGGGACAGGGGGTGAAGCTTTCTTT | CASSGTGGEAFF
NA | few | TRBJ1-1 | TRBV6-1 | TGTGCCAGCAGTCTACCGGGCCCTCACACTGAAGCTTTCTTT | CASSLPGPHTEAFF
NA | few | TRBJ2-2 | TRBV9 | TGTGCCAGCGATCGGGGGTCCAACACCGGGGAGCTGTTTTTT | CASDRGSNTGELFF
NA | many | TRBJ2-3 | TRBV20-1 | TGCAGTGCTATCACACTACTACAAGACAGTTACGCGCAGTATTTT | CSAITLLQDSYAQYF
TRBD2 | NA | TRBJ2-1 | TRBV6-5 | TGTGCCAGCAGTTCGATTAGCGGGAGGACTTACAATGAGCAGTTCTTC | CASSSISGRTYNEQFF
NA | many | TRBJ2-1 | TRBV20-1 | TGCAGTGCTAGGGACCCGGGGTTGCACAATGAGCAGTTCTTC | CSARDPGLHNEQFF
TRBD1 | few | TRBJ2-1 | TRBV9 | TGTGCCAGCAGCGCCGGGACAGCGCTCTACAATGAGCAGTTCTTC | CASSAGTALYNEQFF
NA | NA | TRBJ1-2 | TRBV6-2/TRBV6-3 | TGTGCCAGCAGTATCCGGATCTCCTATGGCTACACCTTC | CASSIRISYGYTF